The 30 T cell receptor beta chains listed next were all sequenced from one sample in a study of cytomegalovirus exposure and HLA in healthy donors. The PCR was carried out with 60 Vbeta primers and 13 Jbeta primers. Clones were sequenced by immunoSEQ multiplex PCR, and TCRdb holds only the in-frame ones, with some missing. The sample has approximately 190,000 clones; 55% to 75% are singletons. Sequenced: PBMCs. These receptor sequences come from a man in his forties in good health and CMV-seropositive.

This clone has a handful of counts. The rearrangement uses TRBV6-1 and TRBJ2-5, with 15 bases that match TRBD2. Germline V lookup: CDR1 MNHNS, CDR2 SASEGT. The CDR3 is 18 residues long. The V segment lost 1 base and the J segment 0 bases; nucleotides outside the gene matches: 3. CDR3 nucleotide sequence: TGTGCCAGCAGTGAAGGAGGGACTAGCGGGGGGTACCAAGAGACCCAGTACTTC. Its translation is CASSEGGTSGGYQETQYF.

The chain carries TRBV29-1 and TRBJ2-1; 7 bases map to TRBD1. CDR1 is SQVTM, CDR2 ANQGSEA, per germline. The length of the CDR3 is 13 residues. The ends lost 4 bases at V and 8 bases at J; junction bases unmatched: 8. CDR3: CSVVGAQGDEQFF. In DNA form, the CDR3 reads TGCAGCGTTGTGGGGGCGCAGGGGGATGAGCAGTTCTTC.

The V gene is TRBV7-8, the J gene TRBJ2-3, with 11 positions matching TRBD1. CDR1 is SGHVS and CDR2 is FQNEAQ in the germline V gene. The CDR3 length is 16 residues. Germline trimming cut 5 bases from V and 2 bases from J; bases unmatched to any gene: 6. Written as DNA, the CDR3 is TGTGCCAGCAGCCGGGGGGACAGGGGGATCACAGATACGCAGTATTTT. Its translation is CASSRGDRGITDTQYF.

The chain is built from TRBV6-1 and TRBJ2-5, with D hard to call. The J call may be faulty, since TRBJ2-7 better matches the DNA end. The CDR3 loop spans 11 amino acids. Germline lookup yields CDR1 MNHNS and CDR2 SASEGT. The CDR3: CASSEAYEQYF. As DNA, the CDR3 is TGTGCCAGCAGTGAAGCATACGAGCAGTACTTC.

In DNA form, the CDR3 reads TGCGCCAGCAGCCAAAATCGAGGTATGACCTACGAGCAGTACTTC. Amino acid sequence: CASSQNRGMTYEQYF. This chain joins TRBV4-1 and TRBJ2-5; no clear D gene. The DNA end favors TRBJ2-7, so the J call may be wrong. CDR1 is MGHRA and CDR2 is YSYEKL in the germline V gene. There are 15 residues in the CDR3.

The chain employs TRBV11-1 and TRBJ1-2; 11 nucleotides line up with TRBD1. Germline V gene data show CDR1 as SGHAT and CDR2 as FQDESV (reference sequence). V lost 5 bases, J lost 7 bases, and 3 bases stayed unmatched. The CDR3 extends over 13 amino acids. CDR3 DNA: TGTGCCAGCAGCCCCGGGACAGGGGGTGGCTACACCTTC. Its translation is CASSPGTGGGYTF. Together with reference TRBV11-1 and TRBJ1-2, the CDR3 gives the full variable domain: EAEVAQSPRYKITEKSQAVAFWCDPISGHATLYWYRQILGQGPELLVQFQDESVVDDSQLPKDRFSAERLKGVDSTLKIQPAELGDSAMYLCASSPGTGGGYTFGSGTRLTVV.

This clone has only a few counts. The gene calls are TRBV2 and TRBJ2-1; no clear D gene. V lost 4 bases and J 6 bases, leaving 19 bases between the germline ends. Germline V gives CDR1 SNHLY, CDR2 FYNNEI. The CDR3 contains 16 residues. The CDR3 region is CASSVNEVRSTNEQFF. In nucleotides, the CDR3 is TGTGCCAGCAGTGTTAATGAGGTCCGATCCACCAATGAGCAGTTCTTC.

The gene calls are TRBV27 and TRBJ2-5, with D tentatively TRBD1 (6 bases). Between the trimmed V and J ends, which lost 6 bases and 0 bases, there was a span of 14 bases. Germline assignment: CDR1 MNHEY and CDR2 SMNVEV (reference sequence). There are 15 residues in the CDR3. The chain's CDR3 is CASSRRGVYQETQYF. In DNA form, the CDR3 reads TGTGCCAGCAGCCGCAGGGGAGTGTACCAAGAGACCCAGTACTTC.

The chain joins TRBV28 to TRBJ2-7; 8 bases map to TRBD1. Germline V gives CDR1 MDHEN, CDR2 SYDVKM. The CDR3 totals 13 residues. Trimming cost V 4 bases and J 3 bases; bases outside gene matches: 2. This CDR3 reads CASSYGQGYEQYF. CDR3 DNA sequence: TGTGCCAGCAGTTATGGACAGGGCTACGAGCAGTACTTC.

The chain joins TRBV11-2 to TRBJ1-1; a weak D match, TRBD1 (6 bases). The CDR3 length is 14 residues. V shed 5 bases and J shed 4 bases, with 14 bases lying between them. Germline V gives CDR1 SGHAT, CDR2 FQNNGV. The CDR3 nucleotides read TGTGCCAGCAGCCCGACAGGAGGTGGCACTGAAGCTTTCTTT. Translating it yields CASSPTGGGTEAFF.

The V and J genes are TRBV15 and TRBJ1-1; tentatively, D is TRBD1 (5 bases). CDR3 length: 14 amino acids. V was trimmed by 4 bases and J by 1 base, leaving 10 bases between them. The V gene's germline CDR1 is LNHNV and CDR2 YYDKDF (reference sequence). CDR3 sequence: CATSIGEENTEAFF. DNA for the CDR3: TGTGCCACCAGCATAGGGGAGGAGAACACTGAAGCTTTCTTT.

The table lists this clone with a few counts. The chain carries TRBV19 and TRBJ1-1, with TRBD1 matching over 7 bases. Per the germline V gene, CDR1 is LNHDA and CDR2 is SQIVND (reference sequence). The CDR3 has 17 amino acids. V was pared by 5 bases and J by 4 bases, with 16 bases of the junction left unmatched. CDR3 sequence (DNA): TGTGCCAGTAGTTTCGGATCTCGATCAGGGGGTAGCACTGAAGCTTTCTTT. This gives the protein CASSFGSRSGGSTEAFF.

The chain links TRBV28 to TRBJ2-7, with a weak D call TRBD2 (5 bases). The germline V gene has CDR1 MDHEN and CDR2 SYDVKM. The V gene lost 2 bases and the J gene lost 3 bases, with 8 bases spanning the gap. This CDR3 has 13 amino acids. DNA for the CDR3: TGTGCCAGCAGTTTAGGGAGCAACTACGAGCAGTACTTC. It codes for CASSLGSNYEQYF.

The rearrangement joins TRBV7-6 to TRBJ2-7, with D possibly matching TRBD1 (7 bases). This CDR3 has 15 residues. The germline CDR1 and CDR2 sequences are SGHVS and FNYEAQ. Deletions cut 5 bases from V and 4 bases from J, with 18 bases between. As DNA, the CDR3 is TGTGCCAGCAGCCAAGGGGGGACAGCGAATTACGAGCAGTACTTC. Its translation is CASSQGGTANYEQYF.

The chain joins TRBV2 to TRBJ1-6; 10 bases align to TRBD1. The germline gives CDR1 SNHLY, CDR2 FYNNEI. V was pared by 0 bases and J by 11 bases, with 10 bases of the junction left unmatched. There are 17 residues in the CDR3. Written as DNA, the CDR3 is TGTGCCAGCAGTGAAGCAGCCGGGACAGGGGATAGCACACCCCTCCACTTT. Its protein is CASSEAAGTGDSTPLHF. Full variable domain (missing parts from reference TRBV2 and TRBJ1-6): EPEVTQTPSHQVTQMGQEVILRCVPISNHLYFYWYRQILGQKVEFLVSFYNNEISEKSEIFDDQFSVERPDGSNFTLKIRSTKLEDSAMYFCASSEAAGTGDSTPLHFGNGTRLTVT.

The chain couples TRBV19 to TRBJ1-5, with 8 bases fitting TRBD1. The CDR3 totals 16 residues. After removal of 8 bases from V and 0 bases from J, the junction contained 9 bases not matched to a gene. Germline V gene lookup returns CDR1 LNHDA and CDR2 SQIVND (reference sequence). As DNA, the CDR3 is TGTGCCAGTGGGCAGGGGGCTACAACTAGCAATCAGCCCCAGCATTTT. It codes for CASGQGATTSNQPQHF.

V usage is TRBV13 and J usage is TRBJ2-1; TRBD2 aligns across 13 bases. Per the germline V gene, CDR1 is PRHDT and CDR2 is FYEKMQ (reference sequence). The V gene end was trimmed by 4 bases and the J gene end by 10 bases; junction bases not matched to a gene: 10. This CDR3 is 16 amino acids long. CDR3 in amino acids: CASSSTSGGPPLEQFF. DNA for the CDR3: TGTGCCAGCAGCTCGACTAGCGGGGGGCCACCCTTGGAGCAGTTCTTC.

V is TRBV19 and J is TRBJ2-5; tentative D call: TRBD2 (6 bases). The J call may not be correct, given that the DNA end is closer to TRBJ2-7. CDR1 and CDR2 from the germline V gene are LNHDA and SQIVND (reference sequence). The CDR3 consists of 11 residues. The CDR3 DNA reads as TGTGCCAGTAGCGGAGGGTACGAGCAGTACTTC. It specifies CASSGGYEQYF.

This clone was observed a few times. The V and J genes are TRBV6-1 and TRBJ2-7; 8 positions agree with TRBD1. The V and J ends lost 7 bases and 4 bases, in that order; junction bases with no gene match: 6. There are 13 residues in the CDR3. Looked up from germline, CDR1 is MNHNS and CDR2 is SASEGT. Here the CDR3 DNA reads TGTGCCAGCAAGGGGACAGGTCTGTACGAGCAGTACTTC. Translating it yields CASKGTGLYEQYF.

This clone has only a few counts. V usage is TRBV27 and J usage is TRBJ1-5; the D is unclear. Looked up from germline, CDR1 is MNHEY and CDR2 is SMNVEV (reference sequence). The CDR3 is made up of 14 amino acids. V lost 2 bases, J lost 5 bases, and 10 bases lay in between. The CDR3, as DNA: TGTGCCAGCAGTTTAAAGTACGGGTATCAGCCCCAGCATTTT. This translates into CASSLKYGYQPQHF.

The chain employs TRBV2 and TRBJ2-7; possible D gene TRBD2, 6 bases. Trimming cost V 0 bases and J 5 bases, with 11 bases left between them. Germline V gene data show CDR1 as SNHLY and CDR2 as FYNNEI. This CDR3 has 14 amino acids. The CDR3: CASSEALAGHEQYF. The CDR3 nucleotides read TGTGCCAGCAGTGAAGCGCTTGCGGGACACGAGCAGTACTTC.

The CDR3, as DNA: TGCGCCAGCAGCCAAGATCGAGGCCCAGGGGGCGGAACCGGGGAGCTGTTTTTT. This gives the protein CASSQDRGPGGGTGELFF. This chain uses TRBV4-3 with TRBJ2-2, with TRBD1 identical over 8 bases. After removal of 0 bases from V and 5 bases from J, the junction contained 11 bases not matched to a gene. The germline V gene has CDR1 LGHNA and CDR2 YSLEER. The CDR3 runs to 18 residues.

The J gene is TRBJ1-6, the V gene TRBV7-9, with a weak D call TRBD1 (6 bases). The ends were cut back, 5 bases at V and 8 bases at J, with 10 bases in the middle. The CDR3 totals 13 residues. Germline lookup yields CDR1 SEHNR and CDR2 FQNEAQ (reference sequence). This CDR3 reads CASSREGDSPLHF. CDR3 sequence (DNA): TGTGCCAGCAGCCGCGAGGGGGATTCACCCCTCCACTTT.

This clone was seen only once. The chain couples TRBV4-2 to TRBJ2-7, with 10 bases that match TRBD2. With 4 bases clipped from V and 3 bases from J, the junction kept 9 bases outside the gene matches. There are 16 residues in the CDR3. Germline assignment: CDR1 LGHNA and CDR2 YNFKEQ. CDR3 nucleotide sequence: TGTGCCAGCAGCCCCTATCTAGCGGGGGACCTCTACGAGCAGTACTTC. Translated, it gives CASSPYLAGDLYEQYF.

Details on this clone: A read error may account for a junction end that differs from germline. The chain joins TRBV2 to TRBJ1-2; D is possibly TRBD1 (5 bases). The CDR3 sequence is 13 residues long. From germline, CDR1 is SNHLY and CDR2 FYNNEI. This CDR3 is CASSDGGDYGHTF. For the CDR3, the DNA is TGTGCCAGCAGTGATGGAGGGGACTATGGCCACACCTTC.

This chain connects TRBV5-1 to TRBJ2-7; 9 nucleotides match TRBD1. Trimming removed 4 bases from V and 3 bases from J; junction bases left unmatched: 5. The CDR3 loop spans 14 amino acids. CDR1 is SGHRS and CDR2 is YFSETQ in the germline V gene. In DNA, the CDR3 is TGCGCCAGCAGCGCCGGGACAGGGAGCTACGAGCAGTACTTC. This gives the protein CASSAGTGSYEQYF.

The CDR3 DNA reads as TGCGCCAGCAGGGCTAGCGGGGGTGACACCGGGGAGCTGTTTTTT. Translating gives CASRASGGDTGELFF. The chain recombines TRBV5-1 with TRBJ2-2; 10 bases are a match to TRBD2. Looked up from germline, CDR1 is SGHRS and CDR2 is YFSETQ. With 5 bases clipped from V and 3 bases from J, the junction kept 4 bases outside the gene matches. This CDR3 spans 15 amino acids.

The V call is TRBV2, the J call TRBJ1-5, with unresolved D. The V gene lost 4 bases and the J gene lost 4 bases, with 8 bases spanning the gap. The CDR3 spans 13 residues. Looked up from germline, CDR1 is SNHLY and CDR2 is FYNNEI. The CDR3: CASSGRGNQPQHF. The CDR3 nucleotides read TGTGCCAGCAGTGGTAGAGGGAATCAGCCCCAGCATTTT.

This chain uses TRBV10-3 with TRBJ2-5, with D perhaps TRBD2 (6 bases). Looked up from germline, CDR1 is ENHRY and CDR2 is SYGVKD. Deletions cut 6 bases from V and 11 bases from J, with 16 bases between. This CDR3 has 12 residues. For the CDR3, the DNA is TGTGCCATCAGGGGGGGTGATGAAAAGCAGTACTTC. This codes for CAIRGGDEKQYF.

The chain joins TRBV5-1 to TRBJ1-2, with 7 bases identical to TRBD1. This CDR3 is built from 14 residues. The germline CDR1 and CDR2 sequences are SGHRS and YFSETQ. The ends lost 6 bases at V and 4 bases at J; junction bases unmatched: 9. The CDR3 DNA reads TGCGCCAGCACCGTCGGGACAGACCCCTATGGCTACACCTTC. Translated, it gives CASTVGTDPYGYTF.